The 17 T cell receptor beta chains below all came from one sample that was sequenced in a study of Tregs in tolerant kidney transplant recipients. Data came from immunoSEQ multiplex PCR; TCRdb stores just in-frame clones and leaves some out. Found here are tens of thousands of clones, about four fifths of them singletons; the top ten hold approximately 4%. Specimen: CD4+ T cells from blood. The source of these receptors is a human donor in good health.

The chain is built from TRBV10-3 and TRBJ1-1; D perhaps matches TRBD1 (5 bases). CDR1 is ENHRY, CDR2 SYGVKD, per germline. Trimming cost V 2 bases and J 5 bases, with 12 bases left between them. The CDR3 contains 14 residues. The CDR3 sequence: CAISEAGGETEAFF. In DNA form, the CDR3 reads TGTGCCATCAGTGAGGCGGGAGGGGAAACTGAAGCTTTCTTT.

The CDR3 sequence: CATSREDGSGSGQETQYF. The CDR3 nucleotides are TGTGCCACCAGCAGAGAGGATGGGAGCGGGAGTGGCCAAGAGACCCAGTACTTC. The rearrangement uses TRBV15 and TRBJ2-5, with 8 nucleotides matching TRBD2. The CDR3 totals 18 residues. Germline loops: CDR1 LNHNV, CDR2 YYDKDF (reference sequence). J lost 1 base, V lost 0 bases, and 10 bases had no gene match.

The CDR3 DNA is TGTGCCAGCTCGGAGGGGGGCCAAGAGACCCAGTACTTC. This encodes CASSEGGQETQYF. The rearrangement joins TRBV18 to TRBJ2-5; D assignment may be TRBD1 or TRBD2 (6 bases each). There are 13 residues in the CDR3. CDR1 and CDR2 from the germline V gene are KGHSH and LQKENI. The ends were cut back, 6 bases at V and 1 base at J, with 9 bases in the middle. The full variable domain, in which reference TRBV18 and TRBJ2-5 provide the parts outside the CDR3, is NAGVMQNPRHLVRRRGQEARLRCSPMKGHSHVYWYRQLPEEGLKFMVYLQKENIIDESGMPKERFSAEFPKEGPSILRIQQVVRGDSAAYFCASSEGGQETQYFGPGTRLLVL.

The chain joins TRBV19 to TRBJ1-6; the D gene is possibly TRBD1 (5 bases). The CDR3 is made up of 14 amino acids. With 3 bases removed from V and 3 bases from J, the gap between germline ends came to 6 bases. Germline CDR1 is LNHDA and CDR2 is SQIVND (reference sequence). CDR3 sequence: CASSIQGYNSPLHF. The CDR3 DNA is TGTGCCAGTAGTATCCAGGGCTATAATTCACCCCTCCACTTT.

This clone was recorded once. This chain connects TRBV7-9 to TRBJ2-5; 9 bases agree with TRBD2. CDR3 length: 16 amino acids. Trimming at V came to 4 bases and at J to 3 bases, leaving 9 bases not matched to a gene. Germline CDR1 SEHNR, CDR2 FQNEAQ (reference sequence). The CDR3 region is CASSSSGVGDKETQYF. The DNA for the CDR3 is TGTGCCAGCAGCTCTAGCGGGGTGGGAGATAAAGAGACCCAGTACTTC.

The genes are TRBV12-5 and TRBJ2-7; D gene unclear. The V gene's germline CDR1 is LGHNT and CDR2 FRNRAP. V gave up 5 bases and J gave up 2 bases, with 7 bases separating them. This CDR3 is 12 amino acids long. CDR3 in DNA: TGTGCTAGTGGTCCCACCCCCTACGAGCAGTACTTC. This translates into CASGPTPYEQYF.

This chain links TRBV5-1 with TRBJ2-1; TRBD2 is a possible D gene (6 bases). The CDR3 is 13 residues long. Germline CDR1 and CDR2: SGHRS and YFSETQ. V was cut by 0 bases and J by 5 bases, with 6 bases left in between. CDR3 region: CASSLGGDNEQFF. The DNA of the CDR3 is TGCGCCAGCAGCTTGGGCGGGGACAATGAGCAGTTCTTC.

V and J are TRBV7-3 and TRBJ2-1, with 13 bases lining up with TRBD2. The V gene end was trimmed by 5 bases and the J gene end by 4 bases; junction bases not matched to a gene: 5. Germline V CDR1 and CDR2: SGHTA, FQGTGA. The CDR3 has 16 amino acids. CDR3 sequence (DNA): TGTGCCAGCAGCACTAGCGGGGGGGCTGTATACAATGAGCAGTTCTTC. It codes for CASSTSGGAVYNEQFF.

The chain uses TRBV7-6 and TRBJ1-2, with 7 nucleotides matching TRBD1. V lost 4 bases to trimming and J lost 2 bases; unmatched junction nucleotides: 4. The CDR3 contains 14 residues. CDR1 and CDR2 (germline): SGHVS, FNYEAQ. The CDR3 reads CASSSQTGNYGYTF. As DNA, the CDR3 is TGTGCCAGCAGCTCCCAGACAGGGAACTATGGCTACACCTTC.

This chain connects TRBV6-5 to TRBJ1-4; possible D gene TRBD1, 5 bases. The germline V and J ends were trimmed by 2 bases and 2 bases, with 9 bases remaining between them. Germline assignment: CDR1 MNHEY and CDR2 SVGAGI. The CDR3 spans 15 residues. CDR3 coding DNA: TGTGCCAGCAGTTACAGGGGTTCCACTAATGAAAAACTGTTTTTT. Protein: CASSYRGSTNEKLFF.

This clone came up once. The chain links TRBV29-1 to TRBJ2-2; TRBD2 is a possible D gene (5 bases). Per germline, CDR1 SQVTM and CDR2 ANQGSEA. With 6 bases removed from V and 7 bases from J, the gap between germline ends came to 15 bases. The CDR3 totals 13 residues. CDR3: CSVASSRDGELFF. The CDR3 DNA sequence: TGCAGCGTAGCATCCTCCCGGGACGGGGAGCTGTTTTTT.

This clone was seen just once. This chain connects TRBV7-9 to TRBJ2-2, with 11 positions matching TRBD1. Germline V gives CDR1 SEHNR, CDR2 FQNEAQ (reference sequence). The CDR3 has 14 amino acids. The trim removed 6 bases at V and 7 bases at J, leaving 4 bases unmatched. CDR3 DNA sequence: TGTGCCAGCAGGGCCGGGACAGGGGGCGGGGAGCTGTTTTTT. Translated, it gives CASRAGTGGGELFF.

This clone came up once. This chain joins TRBV6-5 and TRBJ2-7, with TRBD2 matching over 7 bases. Trimming removed 6 bases from V and 10 bases from J; junction bases left unmatched: 18. Germline CDR1 MNHEY, CDR2 SVGAGI. CDR3 size: 15 residues. As DNA, the CDR3 is TGTGCCAGCAGACCGTCACCCGGGAACGCGGGAGCCCAGTACTTC. Encoded protein: CASRPSPGNAGAQYF.

The chain uses TRBV4-1 and TRBJ1-1; D possibly corresponds to TRBD1 (6 bases). V lost 1 base to trimming and J lost 6 bases, with 18 bases between them. Germline assignment: CDR1 MGHRA and CDR2 YSYEKL. The CDR3 extends over 16 amino acids. The CDR3 nucleotides are TGCGCCAGCAGCCAAGGGTCCGGGGGGCGCGGAGCTGAAGCTTTCTTT. It specifies CASSQGSGGRGAEAFF.

The gene calls are TRBV10-3 and TRBJ2-5; D possibly matches TRBD1 or TRBD2 (5 bases each). The J call may not be correct, given that the DNA end is closer to TRBJ2-7. CDR1 and CDR2 (germline): ENHRY, SYGVKD. The CDR3 totals 15 residues. The CDR3 DNA reads as TGTGCCATCAGTGAGAATCCGGGGCCCTCCTACGAGCAGTACTTC. Its protein product is CAISENPGPSYEQYF.

The chain uses TRBV4-3 and TRBJ2-7; the match to TRBD2 covers 7 bases. The V segment lost 0 bases and the J segment 0 bases; nucleotides outside the gene matches: 11. The CDR3 covers 18 residues. Per the germline V gene, CDR1 is LGHNA and CDR2 is YSLEER. The CDR3 loop reads CASSQDVASGRLSYEQYF. The CDR3 bases are TGCGCCAGCAGCCAAGATGTTGCTAGCGGACGTCTCTCCTACGAGCAGTACTTC.

This clone was counted once. The chain is built from TRBV6-5 and TRBJ2-3; TRBD2 aligns across 7 bases. There are 16 residues in the CDR3. The V segment lost 4 bases and the J segment 10 bases; nucleotides outside the gene matches: 17. CDR1 is MNHEY and CDR2 is SVGAGI in the germline V gene. CDR3 sequence reads: CASSSPPGLDLRSQYF. CDR3 bases: TGTGCCAGCAGTTCCCCCCCTGGACTAGATCTCCGATCGCAGTATTTT.